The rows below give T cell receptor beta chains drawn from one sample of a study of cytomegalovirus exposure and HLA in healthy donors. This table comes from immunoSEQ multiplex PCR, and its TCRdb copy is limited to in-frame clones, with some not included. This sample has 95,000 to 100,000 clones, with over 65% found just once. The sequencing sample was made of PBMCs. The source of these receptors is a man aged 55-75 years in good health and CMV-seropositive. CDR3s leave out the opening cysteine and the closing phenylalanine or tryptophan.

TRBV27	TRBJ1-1	ASSLGGTNTEAF
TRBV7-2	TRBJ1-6	ASEDGVNSPLH
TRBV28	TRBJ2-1	ASSLTLAGDYNEQF
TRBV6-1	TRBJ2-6	ASSELGAARLGANVLT
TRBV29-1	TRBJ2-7	SVVSGTYEQY
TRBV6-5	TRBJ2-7	ASSYSTGYSYEQY
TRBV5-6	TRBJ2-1	ASSLGVAEFYNEQF
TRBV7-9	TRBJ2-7	ASSRTPKSGTSGQYEQY
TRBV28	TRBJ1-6	AAGSFRGSPLH
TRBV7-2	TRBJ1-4	ASSSGTLNEKLF
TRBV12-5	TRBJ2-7	ASGLWVAGANYEQY
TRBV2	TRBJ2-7	ASSGGRAYEQY
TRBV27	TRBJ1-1	ASSLVANTEAF
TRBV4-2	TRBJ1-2	ASSQADSDRLPRGYT
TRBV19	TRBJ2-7	ASSISGQVSYEQY
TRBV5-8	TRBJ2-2	ASSLGQGALTGELF
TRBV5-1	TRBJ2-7	ASSLVPGGHEQY
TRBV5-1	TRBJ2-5	ASSLAGGGQETQY
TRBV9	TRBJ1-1	ASTPVRSRTEAF
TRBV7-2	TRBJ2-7	ASSLDTFTPEQY
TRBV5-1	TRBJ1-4	ASSLTGGANEKLF
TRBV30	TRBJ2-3	AWSKRGGWDTQY
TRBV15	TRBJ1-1	ATSREHEAF
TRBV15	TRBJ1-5	ATSQRGTQH
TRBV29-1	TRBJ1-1	SVTEGARTEAF
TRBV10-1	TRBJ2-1	ASSESGQGDNEQF
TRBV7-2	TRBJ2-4	ASSLAQGGVDIQY
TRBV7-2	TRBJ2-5	ASSLGILAGGLRETQY
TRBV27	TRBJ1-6	ASSIRDRVDSPLH
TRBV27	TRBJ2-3	ASSLGLNTDTQY
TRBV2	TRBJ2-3	ASSSSGTGVDTQY
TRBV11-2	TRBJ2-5	ASSSTRQGRETQY
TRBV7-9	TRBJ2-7	SSSSPRMGPYEQY
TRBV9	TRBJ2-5	ASSVGGGMGTQY
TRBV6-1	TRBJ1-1	ASSEWQGRVAF
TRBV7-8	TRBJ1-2	ASSLGGGTGLNYGYT
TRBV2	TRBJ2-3	ASSTSGGTDTQY
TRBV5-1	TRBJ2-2	ASSPRDSNTGELF
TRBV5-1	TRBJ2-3	ASSERQDTQY
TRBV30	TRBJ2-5	AWSVGAIVETQY
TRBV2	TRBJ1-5	ASSEAFPLIPHQPQH
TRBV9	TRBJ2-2	ASSFGGTSDTGELF
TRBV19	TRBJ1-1	ASSIGTEAF
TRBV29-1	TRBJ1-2	SVGAPVDYGYT